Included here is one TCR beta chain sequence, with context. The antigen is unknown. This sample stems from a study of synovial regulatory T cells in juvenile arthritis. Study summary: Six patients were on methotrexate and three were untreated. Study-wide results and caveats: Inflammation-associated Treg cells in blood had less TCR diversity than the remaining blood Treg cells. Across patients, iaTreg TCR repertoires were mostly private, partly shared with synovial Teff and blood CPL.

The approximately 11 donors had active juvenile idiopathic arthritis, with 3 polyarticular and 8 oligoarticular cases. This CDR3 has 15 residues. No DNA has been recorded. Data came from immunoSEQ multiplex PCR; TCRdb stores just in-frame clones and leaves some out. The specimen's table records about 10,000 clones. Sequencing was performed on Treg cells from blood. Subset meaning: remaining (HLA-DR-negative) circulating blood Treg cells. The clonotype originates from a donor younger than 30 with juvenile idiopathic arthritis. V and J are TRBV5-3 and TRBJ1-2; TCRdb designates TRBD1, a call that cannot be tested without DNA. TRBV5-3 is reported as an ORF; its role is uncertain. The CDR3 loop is CARSSRTGLIYGYTF.